The entry below describes one T cell receptor (beta chain). The sample is drawn from a study of blood T cell repertoires in COVID-19. TCRdb's table, derived via immunoSEQ multiplex PCR, lists solely in-frame clones and lacks some. The sample has fewer than 200,000 clones; less than 90% are singletons. Patients of the Seattle cohort, enrolled during active infection, were followed longitudinally. The sequence was collected from a woman aged 65 to 85 with COVID-19, enrolled during active disease. Sequenced: peripheral blood.

The CDR3 loop is CASTQPPAGRNTIYF. The CDR3 DNA sequence: TGTGCCAGCACCCAACCCCCCGCAGGGCGAAACACCATATATTTT. The gene calls are TRBV6-5 and TRBJ1-3; D might be TRBD1 (5 bases). Trimming pared 7 bases from V and 5 bases from J, leaving 18 bases between. The CDR3 has 15 amino acids. Germline V gene data show CDR1 as MNHEY and CDR2 as SVGAGI.